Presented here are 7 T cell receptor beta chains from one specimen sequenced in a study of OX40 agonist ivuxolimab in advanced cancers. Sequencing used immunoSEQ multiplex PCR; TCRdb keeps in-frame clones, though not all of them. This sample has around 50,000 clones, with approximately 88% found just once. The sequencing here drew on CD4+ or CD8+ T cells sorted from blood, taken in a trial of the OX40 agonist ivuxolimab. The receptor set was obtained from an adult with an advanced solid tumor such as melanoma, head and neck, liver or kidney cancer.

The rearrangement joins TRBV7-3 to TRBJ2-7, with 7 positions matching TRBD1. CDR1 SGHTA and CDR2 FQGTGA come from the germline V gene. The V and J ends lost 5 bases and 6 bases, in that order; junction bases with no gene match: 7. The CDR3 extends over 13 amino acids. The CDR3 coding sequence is TGTGCCAGCAGCCCCAAGGGGGCGAGCGAGCAGTACTTC. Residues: CASSPKGASEQYF.

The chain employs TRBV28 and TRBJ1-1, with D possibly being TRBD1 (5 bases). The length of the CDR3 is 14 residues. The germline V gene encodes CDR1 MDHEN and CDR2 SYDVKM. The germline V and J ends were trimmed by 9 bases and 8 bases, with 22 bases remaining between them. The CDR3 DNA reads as TGTGCCAGTTCCACTTTAGGGGTAACCCAAGAAGCTTTCTTT. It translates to CASSTLGVTQEAFF.

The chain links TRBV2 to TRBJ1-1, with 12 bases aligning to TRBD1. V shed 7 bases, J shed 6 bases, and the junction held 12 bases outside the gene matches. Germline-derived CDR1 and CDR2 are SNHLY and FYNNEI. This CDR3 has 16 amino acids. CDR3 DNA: TGTGCCAGCAAGTCCCGGGACAGGGGGCCGAGGGCTGAAGCTTTCTTT. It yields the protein CASKSRDRGPRAEAFF.

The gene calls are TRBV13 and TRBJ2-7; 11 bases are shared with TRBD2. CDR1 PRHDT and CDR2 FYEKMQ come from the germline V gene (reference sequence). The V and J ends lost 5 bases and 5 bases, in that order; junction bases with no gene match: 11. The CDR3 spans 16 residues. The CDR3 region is CASSPGTSGGAHEQYF. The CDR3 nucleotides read TGTGCCAGCAGCCCCGGGACTAGCGGAGGCGCCCACGAGCAGTACTTC.

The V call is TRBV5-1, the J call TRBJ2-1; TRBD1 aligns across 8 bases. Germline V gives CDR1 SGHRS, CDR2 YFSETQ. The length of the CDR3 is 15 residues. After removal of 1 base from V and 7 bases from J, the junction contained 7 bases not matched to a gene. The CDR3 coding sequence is TGCGCCAGCAGCTTGAACGCAGGGGGCGAGAATGAGCAGTTCTTC. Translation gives CASSLNAGGENEQFF. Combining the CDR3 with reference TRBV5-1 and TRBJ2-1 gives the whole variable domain KAGVTQTPRYLIKTRGQQVTLSCSPISGHRSVSWYQQTPGQGLQFLFEYFSETQRNKGNFPGRFSGRQFSNSRSEMNVSTLELGDSALYLCASSLNAGGENEQFFGPGTRLTVL.

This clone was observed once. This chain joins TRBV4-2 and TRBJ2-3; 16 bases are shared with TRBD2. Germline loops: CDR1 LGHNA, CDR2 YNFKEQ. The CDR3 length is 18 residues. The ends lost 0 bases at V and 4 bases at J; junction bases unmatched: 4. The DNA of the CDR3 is TGTGCCAGCAGCCAAGAAGGGACTAGCGGGAGGGACTCAGATACGCAGTATTTT. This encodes CASSQEGTSGRDSDTQYF.

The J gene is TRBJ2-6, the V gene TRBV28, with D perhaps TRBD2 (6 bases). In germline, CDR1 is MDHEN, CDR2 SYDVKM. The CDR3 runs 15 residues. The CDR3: CATGGWHAGANVLTF. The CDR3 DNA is TGTGCTACCGGGGGATGGCATGCTGGGGCCAACGTCCTGACTTTC.